One sample yielded the 19 T cell receptor beta chains listed below, sequenced in a study of OX40 agonist ivuxolimab in advanced cancers. Sequencing used immunoSEQ multiplex PCR; TCRdb keeps in-frame clones, though not all of them. The data hold about 48,000 clones, with roughly 80% observed a single time. Sequences were derived from CD4+ or CD8+ T cells sorted from blood, sampled in a trial of the OX40 agonist ivuxolimab. Source of these receptors: an adult with an advanced solid tumor such as melanoma, head and neck, liver or kidney cancer.

V usage is TRBV9 and J usage is TRBJ2-2, with unresolved D. V was pared by 1 base and J by 6 bases, with 10 bases between. The CDR3 extends over 14 amino acids. Germline assignment: CDR1 SGDLS and CDR2 YYNGEE. CDR3 sequence reads: CASSVRVSSGELFF. The CDR3 DNA reads as TGTGCCAGCAGCGTACGGGTTTCTTCCGGGGAGCTGTTTTTT.

This CDR3 is CASSYSIQGRGQPQHF. In DNA form, the CDR3 reads TGTGCCAGCAGTTACTCGATCCAGGGAAGGGGTCAGCCCCAGCATTTT. The chain employs TRBV6-6 and TRBJ1-5, with D tentatively TRBD1 (5 bases). V was cut by 0 bases and J by 6 bases, with 15 bases left in between. CDR1 is MNHNY, CDR2 SVGAGI, per germline (reference sequence). The CDR3 extends over 16 amino acids.

This chain uses TRBV4-2 with TRBJ2-7; the match to TRBD1 covers 8 bases. This CDR3 has 15 amino acids. V shed 2 bases and J 2 bases; nucleotides not matched to a gene: 5. Germline lookup yields CDR1 LGHNA and CDR2 YNFKEQ. The CDR3 reads CASSQPGTGTYEQYF. The CDR3 nucleotides read TGTGCCAGCAGCCAACCCGGGACAGGAACCTACGAGCAGTACTTC.

This clone was picked up a small number of times. The chain has TRBV18 and TRBJ1-5; possibly TRBD1 for D (5 bases). The V gene lost 5 bases and the J gene lost 2 bases, with 10 bases spanning the gap. The CDR3 has 14 residues. In germline, CDR1 is KGHSH, CDR2 LQKENI. The DNA of the CDR3 is TGTGCCAGCTCATCTCTACAGGGCAATCAGCCCCAGCATTTT. This codes for CASSSLQGNQPQHF. Complete variable domain (other parts from reference TRBV18 and TRBJ1-5): NAGVMQNPRHLVRRRGQEARLRCSPMKGHSHVYWYRQLPEEGLKFMVYLQKENIIDESGMPKERFSAEFPKEGPSILRIQQVVRGDSAAYFCASSSLQGNQPQHFGDGTRLSIL.

The chain has TRBV7-9 and TRBJ2-3; D is possibly TRBD2 (5 bases). The CDR3 has 14 amino acids. Germline-derived CDR1 and CDR2 are SEHNR and FQNEAQ (reference sequence). Trimming left V 11 bases short and J 0 bases short, with 15 bases between. This CDR3 reads CAGESETSTDTQYF. The CDR3 bases are TGTGCCGGGGAGTCAGAGACTAGCACAGATACGCAGTATTTT.

The chain recombines TRBV6-6 with TRBJ2-7; TRBD1 agrees at 7 bases. Trimming at V came to 8 bases and at J to 2 bases, leaving 3 bases not matched to a gene. Per germline, CDR1 MNHNY and CDR2 SVGAGI (reference sequence). The length of the CDR3 is 12 residues. CDR3 in DNA: TGTGCCAGCCGGGACAGCGCCTACGAGCAGTACTTC. It codes for CASRDSAYEQYF.

The rearrangement links TRBV30 to TRBJ1-2; weak D call: TRBD1 (6 bases). The CDR3 has 13 amino acids. Trimming removed 5 bases from V and 3 bases from J, with 13 bases in between. Germline lookup yields CDR1 GTSNPN and CDR2 SVGIG (reference sequence). CDR3 loop: CAWYRERYYGYTF. The CDR3 bases are TGTGCCTGGTACAGGGAGCGGTACTATGGCTACACCTTC.

The rearrangement links TRBV5-5 to TRBJ2-7; 7 nucleotides agree with TRBD1. V lost 5 bases and J lost 2; bases outside the gene matches: 10. Germline V gives CDR1 SGHKS, CDR2 YYEKEE (reference sequence). The CDR3 sequence is 15 residues long. CDR3 DNA: TGTGCCAGCAGTCCCGGGACAGCGACTACCTACGAGCAGTACTTC. Residues: CASSPGTATTYEQYF.

The chain is built from TRBV7-6 and TRBJ2-7; D is unresolved. There are 14 residues in the CDR3. V was cut by 4 bases and J by 2 bases, with 12 bases left in between. Germline V gene data show CDR1 as SGHVS and CDR2 as FNYEAQ. CDR3 nucleotide sequence: TGTGCCAGCAGCTCTGTCCAAGGGCCCTACGAGCAGTACTTC. Protein sequence: CASSSVQGPYEQYF.

The chain joins TRBV7-2 to TRBJ2-3; D not certain. The CDR3 extends over 17 amino acids. V gave up 2 bases and J gave up 1 base, with 16 bases separating them. Germline assignment: CDR1 SGHTA and CDR2 FQGNSA. The DNA for the CDR3 is TGTGCCAGCAGCTTAAGGCCCAAGGGTAGGGGCACAGATACGCAGTATTTT. Encoded protein: CASSLRPKGRGTDTQYF.

The V call is TRBV25-1, the J call TRBJ2-3, with D possibly matching TRBD2 (5 bases). The CDR3 is 13 residues long. CDR1 MGHDK and CDR2 SYGVNS come from the germline V gene. Between the trimmed V and J ends, which lost 5 bases and 8 bases, there was a span of 14 bases. The CDR3 loop is CASSRGKAGTQYF. The CDR3 region has the DNA TGTGCCAGCAGTCGTGGGAAGGCGGGTACGCAGTATTTT.

The chain is built from TRBV18 and TRBJ2-5; 9 bases match TRBD1. The J segment lost 2 bases and the V segment lost 5 bases, leaving 12 bases of the junction unmatched. Germline values: CDR1 KGHSH, CDR2 LQKENI. The CDR3 loop spans 17 amino acids. For the CDR3, the DNA is TGTGCCAGCTCATCCCGGGACAGGGTAGTTCCACAAGAGACCCAGTACTTC. As protein: CASSSRDRVVPQETQYF.

The CDR3 loop is CASTPPGAPDTQYF. The CDR3 DNA reads as TGTGCCAGTACCCCTCCCGGTGCGCCAGATACGCAGTATTTT. The chain combines TRBV19 with TRBJ2-3; D gene ambiguous. The germline gives CDR1 LNHDA, CDR2 SQIVND (reference sequence). This CDR3 comprises 14 residues. Trimming shortened V by 7 bases and J by 4 bases, and 15 bases separated the two germline ends.

The chain links TRBV19 to TRBJ2-2; D unresolved. The germline V gene has CDR1 LNHDA and CDR2 SQIVND (reference sequence). This CDR3 is 14 amino acids long. V shed 9 bases and J shed 3 bases, with 14 bases lying between them. The CDR3 DNA is TGTGCCAGCAGGCACCCTGGGGACACCGGGGAGCTGTTTTTT. Protein product: CASRHPGDTGELFF.

V gene TRBV19 combines with J gene TRBJ1-4; 9 bases map to TRBD1. Trimming removed 8 bases from V and 5 bases from J; junction bases left unmatched: 3. Germline assignment: CDR1 LNHDA and CDR2 SQIVND (reference sequence). The CDR3 spans 13 residues. CDR3 sequence: CASVGTGNEKLFF. DNA of the CDR3: TGTGCCAGTGTCGGGACAGGGAATGAAAAACTGTTTTTT.

CDR3 sequence: CASSSTDTQYF. The CDR3 bases are TGCGCCAGCTCTAGCACAGATACGCAGTATTTT. V gene TRBV5-1 combines with J gene TRBJ2-3; D not resolved. V was cut by 7 bases and J by 0 bases, with 3 bases left in between. The CDR3 length is 11 residues. The V gene's germline CDR1 is SGHRS and CDR2 YFSETQ.

V gene TRBV10-2 combines with J gene TRBJ2-1; the D gene could be TRBD1 or TRBD2 (5 bases each). The CDR3 runs 11 residues. The germline CDR1 and CDR2 sequences are WSHSY and SAAADI. V was clipped by 7 bases and J by 10 bases, with 11 bases between them. The CDR3 sequence is CASTRGREQFF. CDR3 coding DNA: TGCGCCAGCACGAGGGGCCGGGAGCAGTTCTTC.

The chain employs TRBV7-9 and TRBJ2-7; D is perhaps TRBD1 (7 bases). V was shortened by 3 bases and J by 2 bases, with 14 bases between the two germline ends. The CDR3 totals 15 residues. Germline lookup yields CDR1 SEHNR and CDR2 FQNEAQ (reference sequence). CDR3: CASSFFRGAPYEQYF. The CDR3 nucleotides are TGTGCCAGCAGCTTCTTCAGGGGGGCCCCCTACGAGCAGTACTTC.

This chain joins TRBV11-2 and TRBJ2-7; D ambiguous. Germline CDR1 is SGHAT and CDR2 is FQNNGV. This CDR3 comprises 13 residues. Trimming stripped 2 bases from V and 3 bases from J, with 8 bases between. DNA of the CDR3: TGTGCCAGCAGCTTAATTGGCGTCTACGAGCAGTACTTC. Residues: CASSLIGVYEQYF.